This TCR beta chain emerged from a study of blood T cell repertoires in COVID-19. Across the study: The cDNA or gDNA used as material had been derived from T cells, B-cell-depleted T cells, or PBMCs.

Authors' processing steps: Reference gene primer amplification yielded estimated nucleated cell counts. Profiled with immunoSEQ multiplex PCR; TCRdb holds only in-frame clones, not every one. For V, J and clone size, that table is used; D and trimming come from the DNA. Of fewer than 350,000 clones in the sample, 65% to 90% were seen once. The CDR3 is 15 residues long. The germline V gene has CDR1 SGHRS and CDR2 YFSETQ. V lost 2 bases to trimming and J lost 2 bases; unmatched junction nucleotides: 3. Sequencing used peripheral blood. The chain is built from TRBV5-1 and TRBJ1-4; 7 nucleotides align to TRBD1. The TCR originated in a woman aged 55-69 years with active or convalescent COVID-19. CDR3 DNA sequence: TGCGCCAGCAGCTTCGCAGGGGGGACTAATGAAAAACTGTTTTTT. Its protein product is CASSFAGGTNEKLFF.